These 32 T cell receptor beta chains were all obtained from the same sample, sequenced in a study of cytomegalovirus exposure and HLA in healthy donors. Produced via immunoSEQ multiplex PCR; TCRdb's table is partial and in-frame only. The data contain about 250,000 clones, less than 90% of them seen just once; the ten biggest clones take up around 11%. The sample was PBMCs. The receptor set was obtained from a man aged 18 to 35 in good health and CMV-seropositive.

The chain uses TRBV6-5 and TRBJ1-5, with unresolved D. V was cut by 5 bases and J by 3 bases, with 14 bases left in between. This CDR3 comprises 15 residues. CDR1 is MNHEY, CDR2 SVGAGI, per germline. The CDR3 coding sequence is TGTGCCAGCAGTCCCCTGGGCGGGGACAATCAGCCCCAGCATTTT. Protein product: CASSPLGGDNQPQHF.

The V gene is TRBV27, the J gene TRBJ2-1; a possible D gene is TRBD1 (6 bases). From germline, CDR1 is MNHEY and CDR2 SMNVEV (reference sequence). The V end was cut by 8 bases, the J end by 6 bases, with 17 bases between. The CDR3 extends over 14 amino acids. In DNA, the CDR3 is TGTGCCAGCGAATCTTTTACAGGGAGCAATGAGCAGTTCTTC. It encodes CASESFTGSNEQFF.

The chain recombines TRBV5-4 with TRBJ2-2; D is perhaps TRBD1 (6 bases). Germline V gene data show CDR1 as SGHNT and CDR2 as YYREEE (reference sequence). With 4 bases removed from V and 2 bases from J, the gap between germline ends came to 12 bases. CDR3 length: 15 residues. CDR3 DNA sequence: TGTGCCAGCAGCAAACGGGGACAAAACACCGGGGAGCTGTTTTTT. Its protein product is CASSKRGQNTGELFF.

This clone turned up a few times. The chain has TRBV5-1 and TRBJ2-5; D may be TRBD2 (7 bases). The CDR3 spans 17 residues. Trimming removed 4 bases at V and 1 base at J, with 20 bases between. Germline CDR1 reads SGHRS; CDR2 reads YFSETQ. The CDR3 spells CASSTNGGRTIQETQYF. CDR3 nucleotide sequence: TGCGCCAGCAGCACAAACGGGGGGCGGACGATCCAAGAGACCCAGTACTTC.

The CDR3 region is CASTTGHLGYTF. CDR3 nucleotide sequence: TGTGCCAGTACTACGGGACATCTTGGCTACACCTTC. The chain combines TRBV19 with TRBJ1-2, with D possibly TRBD1 on 6 matching bases. CDR3 length: 12 residues. CDR1 is LNHDA, CDR2 SQIVND, per germline (reference sequence). Trimming stripped 7 bases from V and 7 bases from J, with 13 bases between.

The V and J genes are TRBV5-1 and TRBJ2-7; 7 bases are shared with TRBD1. Germline V gene lookup returns CDR1 SGHRS and CDR2 YFSETQ. The length of the CDR3 is 18 residues. Unmatched junction bases numbered 16, after V lost 1 base and J lost 3 bases. DNA of the CDR3: TGCGCCAGCAGCTTGAGAAAGGCTGGGGCAGGGGGTTTCTACGAGCAGTACTTC. The encoded protein is CASSLRKAGAGGFYEQYF.

This CDR3 reads CASSLIRAGGDEQFF. CDR3 nucleotides: TGTGCCAGCAGCCTCATCCGCGCGGGAGGGGATGAGCAGTTCTTC. The rearrangement uses TRBV11-2 and TRBJ2-1, with 9 bases aligning to TRBD2. CDR1 and CDR2 from the germline V gene are SGHAT and FQNNGV. The CDR3 loop spans 15 amino acids. V lost 5 bases to trimming and J lost 8 bases; unmatched junction nucleotides: 10.

V usage is TRBV6-6 and J usage is TRBJ1-2, with no clear D. V shed 2 bases and J shed 5 bases, with 12 bases lying between them. The CDR3 has 14 amino acids. Germline CDR1 is MNHNY and CDR2 is SVGAGI (reference sequence). The CDR3: CASSYEPLRYGYTF. In DNA, the CDR3 is TGTGCCAGCAGTTACGAACCCCTCCGTTATGGCTACACCTTC.

The gene calls are TRBV13 and TRBJ2-2, with TRBD2 as a possible D gene (5 bases). Germline V lookup: CDR1 PRHDT, CDR2 FYEKMQ (reference sequence). CDR3 size: 15 residues. V lost 1 base and J 4 bases, leaving 10 bases between the germline ends. The CDR3 nucleotides are TGTGCCAGCAGCTTAGTGGGAGACCGCACCGGGGAGCTGTTTTTT. It translates to CASSLVGDRTGELFF.

V gene TRBV7-9 combines with J gene TRBJ2-1; 15 bases match TRBD2. The CDR3 covers 17 residues. Trimming took 3 bases from V and 8 from J; bases not matched to a gene: 8. Germline CDR1 SEHNR, CDR2 FQNEAQ (reference sequence). This chain's CDR3 is CASSFSRTSGRVYEQFF. As DNA, the CDR3 is TGTGCCAGCAGCTTTTCGCGGACTAGCGGGAGGGTCTATGAGCAGTTCTTC. Combining the CDR3 with reference TRBV7-9 and TRBJ2-1 gives the whole variable domain DTGVSQNPRHKITKRGQNVTFRCDPISEHNRLYWYRQTLGQGPEFLTYFQNEAQLEKSRLLSDRFSAERPKGSFSTLEIQRTEQGDSAMYLCASSFSRTSGRVYEQFFGPGTRLTVL.

This sequence joins TRBV30 and TRBJ2-7, with TRBD1 matching 8 bases. The CDR3 length is 14 residues. The junction had 9 bases not matched to a gene; V was cut back by 3 bases and J by 5 bases. CDR1 and CDR2 (germline): GTSNPN, SVGIG (reference sequence). The CDR3 coding sequence is TGTGCCTGGAGGACCGGGACAGGTTTCGACGAGCAGTACTTC. Protein: CAWRTGTGFDEQYF.

The chain joins TRBV7-2 to TRBJ2-7; no clear D gene. CDR3 length: 14 residues. V was pared by 2 bases and J by 2 bases, with 10 bases between. Germline assignment: CDR1 SGHTA and CDR2 FQGNSA. The CDR3 DNA sequence: TGTGCCAGCAGCTTATTACAGTTAACCTACGAGCAGTACTTC. This translates into CASSLLQLTYEQYF.

This rearrangement joins TRBV6-1 to TRBJ2-4, with 7 bases matching TRBD1. Germline V gene lookup returns CDR1 MNHNS and CDR2 SASEGT. The trim removed 7 bases at V and 1 base at J, leaving 7 bases unmatched. This CDR3 region has 15 residues. The CDR3 is CASINRGAAKNIQYF. The CDR3 coding sequence is TGTGCCAGCATTAACAGGGGCGCGGCCAAAAACATTCAGTACTTC.

The chain joins TRBV29-1 to TRBJ2-2; a possible D gene is TRBD1 (6 bases). The CDR3 contains 13 residues. Trimming stripped 7 bases from V and 1 base from J, with 10 bases between. CDR1 is SQVTM, CDR2 ANQGSEA, per germline. The CDR3 is CSAGQRNTGELFF. The CDR3 nucleotides read TGCAGCGCCGGACAGAGGAACACCGGGGAGCTGTTTTTT.

The CDR3 DNA is TGTGCCAGCAGTGAAGCTGTCTACGAGCAGTACTTC. Its protein is CASSEAVYEQYF. The rearrangement joins TRBV6-1 to TRBJ2-7; unclear D gene. This CDR3 has 12 residues. V lost 0 bases to trimming and J lost 3 bases, with 3 bases between them. The germline gives CDR1 MNHNS, CDR2 SASEGT.

This clone has a single count. The gene calls are TRBV6-1 and TRBJ1-2; D is possibly TRBD1 (5 bases). The CDR3 totals 13 residues. The germline gives CDR1 MNHNS, CDR2 SASEGT. Between the trimmed V and J ends, which lost 4 bases and 8 bases, there was a span of 14 bases. In DNA form, the CDR3 reads TGTGCCAGCAGTGGAGACAGCTCGAAGGGCTACACCTTC. This sequence encodes CASSGDSSKGYTF.

V and J are TRBV11-3 and TRBJ2-2, with 8 bases aligning to TRBD1. With V trimmed by 5 bases and J by 0 bases, 5 bases remained unmatched. The CDR3 length is 16 residues. Per the germline V gene, CDR1 is SGHNT and CDR2 is YENEEA. The CDR3 sequence: CASSPGQGANTGELFF. The CDR3 DNA reads as TGTGCCAGCAGCCCTGGACAGGGAGCGAACACCGGGGAGCTGTTTTTT.

CDR3 region: CASAPLAGFYEQYF. CDR3 nucleotides: TGTGCCAGCGCTCCCCTAGCGGGATTCTACGAGCAGTACTTC. The rearrangement links TRBV6-1 to TRBJ2-7; TRBD2 matches 9 bases. CDR3 length equals 14 residues. Losses at the gene ends were 8 bases for V and 3 bases for J; bases not matched to a gene: 8. Germline V gene data show CDR1 as MNHNS and CDR2 as SASEGT.

This chain uses TRBV27 with TRBJ2-1; TRBD2 aligns across 14 bases. Looked up from germline, CDR1 is MNHEY and CDR2 is SMNVEV (reference sequence). V shed 5 bases and J 9 bases; nucleotides not matched to a gene: 12. CDR3 size: 17 residues. The DNA of the CDR3 is TGTGCCAGCAGTGACCGACTAGCGGGAGGGCTCCGGCTTGAGCAGTTCTTC. This codes for CASSDRLAGGLRLEQFF.

The chain combines TRBV11-2 with TRBJ2-7; the D is unclear. This CDR3 has 12 amino acids. The ends were cut back, 3 bases at V and 4 bases at J, with 7 bases in the middle. The germline CDR1 and CDR2 sequences are SGHAT and FQNNGV. The CDR3 loop is CASSFTEYEQYF. The CDR3 DNA follows: TGTGCCAGCAGCTTCACCGAGTACGAGCAGTACTTC.

The sample holds a few counts of this clone. V usage is TRBV25-1 and J usage is TRBJ1-2; a weak D match, TRBD1 (5 bases). This CDR3 is built from 10 residues. Germline V gives CDR1 MGHDK, CDR2 SYGVNS. V was pared by 2 bases and J by 14 bases, with 9 bases between. The CDR3 here is CASSEPGGTF. Here the CDR3 DNA reads TGTGCCAGCAGTGAACCGGGGGGAACCTTC.

The chain is built from TRBV5-1 and TRBJ2-3; D may be TRBD2 (6 bases). From germline, CDR1 is SGHRS and CDR2 YFSETQ. Trimming pared 2 bases from V and 3 bases from J, leaving 16 bases between. This CDR3 comprises 16 residues. CDR3 protein: CASSLPDGLATDTQYF. DNA for the CDR3: TGCGCCAGCAGCTTACCTGACGGCCTAGCGACAGATACGCAGTATTTT.

V is TRBV28 and J is TRBJ2-7, with 9 nucleotides matching TRBD1. CDR1 is MDHEN and CDR2 is SYDVKM in the germline V gene. Unmatched junction bases numbered 7, after V lost 2 bases and J lost 5 bases. CDR3 length: 15 amino acids. CDR3 DNA sequence: TGTGCCAGCAGTTTAAGGGACAGGGTAAGGCACGAGCAGTACTTC. Residues: CASSLRDRVRHEQYF.

The genes are TRBV9 and TRBJ2-1; 8 bases align to TRBD2. This CDR3 has 15 amino acids. V lost 2 bases and J lost 7; bases outside the gene matches: 8. From germline, CDR1 is SGDLS and CDR2 YYNGEE. In nucleotides, the CDR3 is TGTGCCAGCAGCGTCAGCGGGAGTTGGTTAAATGAGCAGTTCTTC. Amino acid sequence: CASSVSGSWLNEQFF.

This chain uses TRBV2 with TRBJ2-1; a weak D match, TRBD2 (5 bases). V was cut by 5 bases and J by 12 bases, with 14 bases left in between. This CDR3 has 12 residues. The germline V gene has CDR1 SNHLY and CDR2 FYNNEI. This CDR3 reads CASSRTSVGQFF. CDR3 sequence (DNA): TGTGCCAGCAGTCGGACTTCCGTTGGGCAGTTCTTC.

The CDR3 DNA follows: TGTGCCAGCAGCGCCCCCGAGGGGTTTAGCAATCAGCCCCAGCATTTT. It translates to CASSAPEGFSNQPQHF. V usage is TRBV9 and J usage is TRBJ1-5, with D perhaps matching TRBD1 (5 bases). The CDR3 loop spans 16 amino acids. Trimming cost V 3 bases and J 0 bases, with 13 bases left between them. CDR1 SGDLS and CDR2 YYNGEE come from the germline V gene.

The chain joins TRBV27 to TRBJ2-7, with 7 bases aligning to TRBD2. V lost 7 bases, J lost 4 bases, and 10 bases stayed unmatched. Per the germline V gene, CDR1 is MNHEY and CDR2 is SMNVEV (reference sequence). The CDR3 covers 14 residues. CDR3 bases: TGTGCCAGCACCGTAGCGGGTAGGTCGTACGAGCAGTACTTC. This gives the protein CASTVAGRSYEQYF.

As to this clone: This specimen includes other DNA sequences encoding the same CDR3. DNA of the CDR3: TGTGCCAGCAGTTACTCCGGGGGATATGGCTACACCTTC. It is translated as CASSYSGGYGYTF. The chain joins TRBV6-5 to TRBJ1-2; a possible D gene is TRBD1 (5 bases). In germline, CDR1 is MNHEY, CDR2 SVGAGI. Trimming took off 0 bases at V and 5 bases at J, with 7 bases between the two ends. This CDR3 is 13 amino acids long.

CDR3 sequence: CASSRTGFGDTIYF. In DNA, the CDR3 is TGTGCCAGCAGCCGAACAGGGTTTGGGGACACCATATATTTT. The V call is TRBV6-5, the J call TRBJ1-3, with TRBD1 as a possible D gene (6 bases). V dropped 6 bases and J dropped 8 bases, with 17 bases sitting between them. This CDR3 has 14 residues. Germline V gene data show CDR1 as MNHEY and CDR2 as SVGAGI.

This chain links TRBV7-7 with TRBJ2-7; 7 positions match TRBD1. V gave up 5 bases and J gave up 3 bases; unmatched junction bases: 4. The CDR3 loop spans 13 amino acids. The germline V gene encodes CDR1 SSHAT and CDR2 FNYEAQ (reference sequence). DNA of the CDR3: TGTGCCAGCAGCCCTGGGACAGTCTACGAGCAGTACTTC. Its translation is CASSPGTVYEQYF.

This chain connects TRBV6-1 to TRBJ2-1; 7 bases are shared with TRBD2. The CDR3 contains 15 residues. Germline CDR1 MNHNS, CDR2 SASEGT. Trimming took 4 bases from V and 9 from J; bases not matched to a gene: 12. This CDR3 is CASSVPTSRPLEQFF. The CDR3 DNA follows: TGTGCCAGCAGTGTCCCGACTAGCCGCCCTCTTGAGCAGTTCTTC.

This sequence joins TRBV2 and TRBJ2-1, with D perhaps assigned TRBD1 or TRBD2 (5 bases each). V lost 5 bases, J lost 15 bases, and 17 bases lay in between. Germline V lookup: CDR1 SNHLY, CDR2 FYNNEI. The CDR3 length is 12 residues. CDR3 sequence (DNA): TGTGCCAGCAGTCCGGGGCTGAGCAGTCCGTTCTTC. It is translated as CASSPGLSSPFF.